A single T cell receptor beta chain is shown here with its context. In its sample, this clone was seen a few times. Its antigen has not been determined. No much larger clone is present one base from it, and per-base qualities are unavailable. The library was produced with the immunoSEQ multiplex PCR assay. The source is immuneACCESS, and TCRdb retained only in-frame sequences with V and J called. Part of the clones is not carried over; for the studies checked, unresolved V genes explain less than half of this, and the remainder is unexplained. Across this sample there are about 79,000 clones, with 85% to 95% seen only once. Clones ranked in the top ten supply approximately 0.25% of the sample. This sample was included in a study of technical replicates of blood from a few donors (dated by TCRdb to 2016 to 2017). The source is a human donor in good health. Material for sequencing was T cells isolated from PBMCs.

The bases read TGTGCCAGCTCACCAGGCGGACAGGATGAAGCTTTCTTT. Its protein reads: CASSPGGQDEAFF. The chain joins TRBV18 to TRBJ1-1, and 7 junctional nucleotides match TRBD1. V loses 2 bases at its end and J loses 7 bases; junction bases beyond the gene matches: 4. Reading from cysteine to phenylalanine, the CDR3 counts 13 amino acids. The CDR3 DNA has 39 bases and is translated from base 1. CDR1 KGHSH and CDR2 LQKENI were looked up in the germline V gene.